The next 7 T cell receptor beta chains were all read from a single sample in a study of cytomegalovirus exposure and HLA in healthy donors. Assay used: immunoSEQ multiplex PCR; TCRdb lists only in-frame clones, some missing. Of 100,000 to 120,000 clones in the sample, approximately 87% were seen once. Sequencing was performed on PBMCs. The receptors were sampled from a woman in her thirties in good health and CMV-seropositive.

The V and J genes are TRBV6-1 and TRBJ1-5; D remains ambiguous. The CDR3 covers 13 residues. Germline values: CDR1 MNHNS, CDR2 SASEGT. The germline V and J ends were trimmed by 7 bases and 5 bases, with 12 bases remaining between them. The CDR3 reads CASTPSVDQPQHF. The CDR3 DNA sequence: TGTGCCAGCACGCCCTCGGTCGATCAGCCCCAGCATTTT.

This chain joins TRBV9 and TRBJ2-5; 8 nucleotides agree with TRBD1. After removal of 1 base from V and 1 base from J, the junction contained 6 bases not matched to a gene. CDR1 and CDR2 from the germline V gene are SGDLS and YYNGEE. The CDR3 is 16 residues long. CDR3: CASSVNQGAIQETQYF. DNA for the CDR3: TGTGCCAGCAGCGTAAACCAGGGGGCGATCCAAGAGACCCAGTACTTC.

Only one count was recorded for this clone. Here the CDR3 reads CASSPRGGEIYEQYF. CDR3 nucleotides: TGCGCCAGCAGCCCCCGAGGAGGGGAAATCTACGAGCAGTACTTC. This rearrangement joins TRBV4-1 to TRBJ2-7, with a possible D match to TRBD2 (6 bases). V lost 4 bases to trimming and J lost 3 bases, with 16 bases between them. Germline V gene lookup returns CDR1 MGHRA and CDR2 YSYEKL. The CDR3 is made up of 15 amino acids.

CDR3 amino acids: CASSLTGAEAFF. The CDR3, as DNA: TGTGCCAGCAGCTTAACAGGGGCTGAAGCTTTCTTT. The rearrangement uses TRBV5-4 and TRBJ1-1; 7 bases match TRBD1. The CDR3 is 12 residues long. V lost 2 bases to trimming and J lost 6 bases; unmatched junction nucleotides: 1. Germline V lookup: CDR1 SGHNT, CDR2 YYREEE (reference sequence).

This clone showed up just a few times. The rearrangement uses TRBV5-1 and TRBJ2-7; 13 bases agree with TRBD2. Germline V gives CDR1 SGHRS, CDR2 YFSETQ. V shed 2 bases, J shed 3 bases, and the junction held 5 bases outside the gene matches. There are 16 residues in the CDR3. The CDR3 DNA is TGCGCCAGCAGCTTTTCCGGGACTAGCGGGGACTACGAGCAGTACTTC. Protein product: CASSFSGTSGDYEQYF.

V and J are TRBV6-5 and TRBJ1-1, with a tentative D call TRBD1 (6 bases). V was clipped by 6 bases and J by 4 bases, with 15 bases between them. This CDR3 is 14 amino acids long. Germline V gene sequence: CDR1 MNHEY, CDR2 SVGAGI. The DNA of the CDR3 is TGTGCCAGCAGCCCTCAGTGGGGGCTCACTGAAGCTTTCTTT. Residues: CASSPQWGLTEAFF.

The chain combines TRBV29-1 with TRBJ1-2, with unresolved D. The CDR3 spans 13 residues. Trimming removed 2 bases at V and 0 bases at J, with 7 bases between. The germline V gene has CDR1 SQVTM and CDR2 ANQGSEA. In nucleotides, the CDR3 is TGCAGCGTTGAAATACGAGCTAACTATGGCTACACCTTC. This codes for CSVEIRANYGYTF.